This TCR beta chain came from a study of blood T cell repertoires in COVID-19. About the research overall: Whether acute or convalescent, the COVID-19 samples came from the United States, Italy and Spain. T cells, B-cell-depleted T cells, or PBMCs supplied cDNA or gDNA.

The V and J ends lost 1 base and 7 bases respectively, with 13 bases between them. Germline assignment: CDR1 SEHNR and CDR2 FQNEAQ (reference sequence). CDR3 length: 14 residues. Per the original data handling: Counts of nucleated cells, estimated from reference gene primer amplification, were obtained. TCRdb's copy holds only in-frame clones and misses some; the assay was immunoSEQ multiplex PCR. The DNA gave D and trimming, while V, J and clone size come from that table. The sample lists some 97,000 clones, roughly 87% occurring once. The chain has TRBV7-9 and TRBJ1-2; possibly TRBD1 for D (6 bases). The sample taken for sequencing was peripheral blood. This clonotype was obtained from a woman aged 55-70 years with acute or convalescent COVID-19. CDR3 region: CASSLVAGGSGYTF. The CDR3 DNA is TGTGCCAGCAGCTTAGTTGCTGGGGGCTCTGGCTACACCTTC. Together with reference TRBV7-9 and TRBJ1-2, the CDR3 gives the full variable domain: DTGVSQNPRHKITKRGQNVTFRCDPISEHNRLYWYRQTLGQGPEFLTYFQNEAQLEKSRLLSDRFSAERPKGSFSTLEIQRTEQGDSAMYLCASSLVAGGSGYTFGSGTRLTVV.